This TCR beta chain came from a study of T cell changes during pregnancy in multiple sclerosis. This clone has just a few counts. CDR3 length equals 13 residues. The V gene end was trimmed by 8 bases and the J gene end by 1 base; junction bases not matched to a gene: 4. Per the germline V gene, CDR1 is KGHSH and CDR2 is LQKENI. Some clones are missing from TCRdb's copy, which holds only in-frame ones; the method was immunoSEQ multiplex PCR. The table has over 50,000 clones, roughly 89% seen once. The TCR was taken from a human donor whose cells served as feeder cells for cultures in a pregnancy study. The chain couples TRBV18 to TRBJ1-1; 7 positions agree with TRBD1. The material sequenced was peripheral blood from another person, used as feeder cells. The CDR3 protein is CASTGQANTEAFF. The CDR3 DNA follows: TGTGCCAGCACCGGACAGGCGAACACTGAAGCTTTCTTT.